This TCR beta chain derives from a study of blood T cell repertoires in COVID-19. Clones were read by immunoSEQ multiplex PCR, and TCRdb kept only the in-frame ones, dropping some. This sample carries 300,000 to 400,000 clones, around nine tenths of them seen once, and the ten largest clones take approximately 4.1%. Individuals aged roughly 18 to 95 years were recruited from roughly 22 US areas. Each participant's cohort was designated according to participant-reported clinical history. Germline V lookup: CDR1 MNHEY, CDR2 SVGAGI. Trimming removed 2 bases at V and 4 bases at J, with 15 bases between. This CDR3 region has 15 residues.

This chain joins TRBV6-5 and TRBJ2-7; the D gene is possibly TRBD2 (6 bases). The sample was PBMCs or T cells enriched from blood (not recorded which). The TCR sequence derives from a woman aged 30 to 39 who had been exposed to COVID-19. CDR3 loop: CASSYTGLAFYEQYF. As DNA, the CDR3 is TGTGCCAGCAGTTACACCGGCCTAGCGTTTTACGAGCAGTACTTC.